One and the same sample provided the 23 T cell receptor beta chains below, sequenced in a study of beta chain features in type 1 diabetes. Reverse transcribing all isolated RNA meant expressed TCRB transcripts were sequenced. The assay was immunoSEQ multiplex PCR, and TCRdb's table has in-frame clones only and misses some. Found here are more than 300,000 clones, over 9.5% of them singletons; the top ten hold 0.017%. Material for sequencing was naive CD4+ T cells from blood. The receptors derive from a man younger than 35 in good health.

This clone was observed a handful of times. The chain joins TRBV19 to TRBJ1-6, with D possibly TRBD1 on 6 matching bases. Germline CDR1 LNHDA, CDR2 SQIVND (reference sequence). This CDR3 is built from 13 residues. The V and J ends lost 5 bases and 15 bases respectively, with 17 bases between them. This CDR3 is CASSFSNRDNLHF. CDR3 nucleotides: TGTGCCAGTAGTTTCTCCAACCGGGACAACCTCCACTTT.

This clone was seen many times. This chain uses TRBV2 with TRBJ2-7; no clear D. Trimming shortened V by 5 bases and J by 3 bases, and 2 bases separated the two germline ends. Germline lookup yields CDR1 SNHLY and CDR2 FYNNEI. The CDR3 is made up of 10 amino acids. DNA for the CDR3: TGTGCCAGCAGTTACTACGAGCAGTACTTC. Residues: CASSYYEQYF.

The chain carries TRBV19 and TRBJ2-4, with 9 bases identical to TRBD2. CDR1 LNHDA and CDR2 SQIVND come from the germline V gene (reference sequence). The CDR3 runs to 15 residues. V shed 4 bases and J 4 bases; nucleotides not matched to a gene: 5. The CDR3 coding sequence is TGTGCCAGTAGTAAGCGGGAGGCGGGGAAAAACATTCAGTACTTC. Its translation: CASSKREAGKNIQYF.

This clone was found a few times. V is TRBV5-4 and J is TRBJ2-7, with a tentative D call TRBD2 (6 bases). V was trimmed by 2 bases and J by 3 bases, leaving 9 bases between them. This CDR3 has 13 amino acids. CDR1 and CDR2 (germline): SGHNT, YYREEE (reference sequence). The CDR3 sequence: CASSFWGLYEQYF. The CDR3 DNA sequence: TGTGCCAGCAGCTTCTGGGGACTCTACGAGCAGTACTTC.

This clone has a handful of counts. The chain couples TRBV7-9 to TRBJ2-7; 7 bases align to TRBD2. J gave up 7 bases and V 1 base, and 7 bases lay outside the gene matches. Germline V gene lookup returns CDR1 SEHNR and CDR2 FQNEAQ (reference sequence). CDR3 length equals 14 residues. CDR3 nucleotide sequence: TGTGCCAGCAGCTTAGTGCGGGGGTCGAATGAGCAGTACTTC. Its protein product is CASSLVRGSNEQYF. The full variable domain, in which reference TRBV7-9 and TRBJ2-7 provide the parts outside the CDR3, is DTGVSQNPRHKITKRGQNVTFRCDPISEHNRLYWYRQTLGQGPEFLTYFQNEAQLEKSRLLSDRFSAERPKGSFSTLEIQRTEQGDSAMYLCASSLVRGSNEQYFGPGTRLTVT.

With regard to this clone: The junction departs from germline at one end; a sequencing error may be responsible. The chain has TRBV7-9 and TRBJ2-3; maybe TRBD1 (6 bases). CDR1 and CDR2 from the germline V gene are SEHNR and FQNEAQ (reference sequence). The CDR3 contains 16 residues. The CDR3 reads CASSLAQGRGTDTQYF. In nucleotides, the CDR3 is TGTGCCAGCAGCCTAGCCCAGGGCAGGGGAACAGATACGCAGTATTTT.

The CDR3, as DNA: TGTGCCTGGAGTGTAATTGAGTCCGGGGAGCTGTTTTTT. It encodes CAWSVIESGELFF. The chain joins TRBV30 to TRBJ2-2; D is uncertain. V was shortened by 0 bases and J by 6 bases, with 8 bases between the two germline ends. This CDR3 contains 13 residues. The germline CDR1 and CDR2 sequences are GTSNPN and SVGIG (reference sequence).

The chain is built from TRBV9 and TRBJ1-1; D call uncertain. The germline gives CDR1 SGDLS, CDR2 YYNGEE. The CDR3 consists of 14 residues. V was shortened by 3 bases and J by 2 bases, with 11 bases between the two germline ends. This CDR3 reads CASSGGYPNTEAFF. The CDR3 coding sequence is TGTGCCAGCAGCGGCGGGTACCCCAACACTGAAGCTTTCTTT. The complete variable domain, with remaining parts taken from reference TRBV9 and TRBJ1-1, reads DSGVTQTPKHLITATGQRVTLRCSPRSGDLSVYWYQQSLDQGLQFLIQYYNGEERAKGNILERFSAQQFPDLHSELNLSSLELGDSALYFCASSGGYPNTEAFFGQGTRLTVV.

This rearrangement joins TRBV7-9 to TRBJ1-1; 8 bases match TRBD1. Germline loops: CDR1 SEHNR, CDR2 FQNEAQ (reference sequence). The ends lost 6 bases at V and 4 bases at J; junction bases unmatched: 4. This CDR3 region has 13 residues. CDR3 residues: CASSYGQGTEAFF. The CDR3 nucleotides are TGTGCCAGCAGTTATGGACAGGGCACTGAAGCTTTCTTT.

This clone was observed a handful of times. The chain uses TRBV7-2 and TRBJ2-1, with D perhaps TRBD2 (5 bases). CDR1 is SGHTA and CDR2 is FQGNSA in the germline V gene. CDR3 length equals 16 residues. Trimming took 0 bases from V and 5 from J, leaving 14 bases between them. In DNA, the CDR3 is TGTGCCAGCAGCTTAGCTGGACTTTACCCCAACAATGAGCAGTTCTTC. Protein: CASSLAGLYPNNEQFF.

The sample holds a few counts of this clone. The J gene is TRBJ2-7, the V gene TRBV9, with TRBD2 identical over 15 bases. J was trimmed by 0 bases and V by 1 base; bases with no gene match: 11. The CDR3 sequence is 20 residues long. Germline V gene sequence: CDR1 SGDLS, CDR2 YYNGEE. CDR3 DNA sequence: TGTGCCAGCAGCGTAAGCTTTTTCAGGACTAGCGGGGGGGCCTCCTACGAGCAGTACTTC. Protein product: CASSVSFFRTSGGASYEQYF.

Comment on this clone: The sample has other DNA sequences that encode this CDR3 too. The chain uses TRBV7-3 and TRBJ2-1, with 9 bases identical to TRBD2. CDR1 and CDR2 (germline): SGHTA, FQGTGA. The trim removed 2 bases at V and 3 bases at J, leaving 2 bases unmatched. The CDR3 has 15 residues. The CDR3 here is CASSLDSGSYNEQFF. Here the CDR3 DNA reads TGTGCCAGCAGCTTAGATAGCGGGAGCTACAATGAGCAGTTCTTC.

The chain links TRBV19 to TRBJ2-3; D is possibly TRBD1 (7 bases). This CDR3 spans 14 amino acids. Looked up from germline, CDR1 is LNHDA and CDR2 is SQIVND (reference sequence). Trimming shortened V by 8 bases and J by 5 bases, and 17 bases separated the two germline ends. CDR3 bases: TGTGCCAGTCGTCCGGGTCAGGGGGGAGATACGCAGTATTTT. Amino acids: CASRPGQGGDTQYF.

The chain combines TRBV7-2 with TRBJ2-5; D may be TRBD2 (6 bases). V lost 3 bases and J 5 bases, leaving 10 bases between the germline ends. CDR1 and CDR2 (germline): SGHTA, FQGNSA. The CDR3 covers 13 residues. CDR3 bases: TGTGCCAGCAGCTTTACGGGGGACGAGACCCAGTACTTC. Protein sequence: CASSFTGDETQYF.

This sequence joins TRBV28 and TRBJ2-2; 8 nucleotides agree with TRBD2. CDR3 size: 15 residues. Per germline, CDR1 MDHEN and CDR2 SYDVKM. The CDR3 DNA reads as TGTGTCTCACAGCGGAGCGGGAGAAGGACCGGGGAGCTGTTTTTT. It codes for CVSQRSGRRTGELFF.

V gene TRBV18 combines with J gene TRBJ2-2; D possibly corresponds to TRBD1 (6 bases). The V gene's germline CDR1 is KGHSH and CDR2 LQKENI. Trimming took 1 base from V and 4 from J, leaving 10 bases between them. CDR3 size: 15 residues. CDR3 sequence reads: CASSPRGRGTGELFF. In nucleotides, the CDR3 is TGTGCCAGCTCACCACGGGGGCGCGGCACCGGGGAGCTGTTTTTT.

J is TRBJ1-5 and V is TRBV6-6; D uncertain. This CDR3 contains 16 residues. Looked up from germline, CDR1 is MNHNY and CDR2 is SVGAGI (reference sequence). V was shortened by 1 base and J by 0 bases, with 10 bases between the two germline ends. CDR3 nucleotides: TGTGCCAGCAGTTACTGGGCCGTAAATAGCAATCAGCCCCAGCATTTT. Amino acids: CASSYWAVNSNQPQHF.

The V and J genes are TRBV4-1 and TRBJ2-5; the D is unclear. CDR3 size: 13 residues. V lost 0 bases to trimming and J lost 5 bases, with 7 bases between them. Germline V lookup: CDR1 MGHRA, CDR2 YSYEKL. The CDR3 coding sequence is TGCGCCAGCAGCCAAGAGTCCGGGGAGACCCAGTACTTC. It yields the protein CASSQESGETQYF.

This chain joins TRBV9 and TRBJ2-1, with TRBD2 matching 7 bases. The CDR3 has 16 residues. CDR1 and CDR2 from the germline V gene are SGDLS and YYNGEE. J was trimmed by 2 bases and V by 4 bases; bases with no gene match: 9. CDR3 region: CASSPGSRGAYNEQFF. The CDR3, as DNA: TGTGCCAGCAGCCCCGGTTCTCGGGGGGCCTACAATGAGCAGTTCTTC.

The V call is TRBV7-2, the J call TRBJ1-2, with 7 bases lining up with TRBD1. The CDR3 runs 15 residues. V dropped 5 bases and J dropped 6; count of bases not matched to a gene: 12. Germline V lookup: CDR1 SGHTA, CDR2 FQGNSA. This CDR3 is CASSQRWDSADGYTF. Written as DNA, the CDR3 is TGTGCCAGCAGCCAGAGGTGGGACAGTGCTGATGGCTACACCTTC. Filled out from reference TRBV7-2 and TRBJ1-2, the complete variable domain reads GAGVSQSPSNKVTEKGKDVELRCDPISGHTALYWYRQSLGQGLEFLIYFQGNSAPDKSGLPSDRFSAERTGGSVSTLTIQRTQQEDSAVYLCASSQRWDSADGYTFGSGTRLTVV.

The J gene is TRBJ1-2, the V gene TRBV30; D is unresolved. The CDR3 totals 14 residues. The V end lost 4 bases, the J end lost 6 bases, and 18 bases lay between the germline ends. Per germline, CDR1 GTSNPN and CDR2 SVGIG (reference sequence). The CDR3 is CAWTSLNQANGYTF. Here the CDR3 DNA reads TGTGCCTGGACCAGCCTGAACCAGGCGAATGGCTACACCTTC. The whole variable domain, filled in from reference TRBV30 and TRBJ1-2, reads SQTIHQWPATLVQPVGSPLSLECTVEGTSNPNLYWYRQAAGRGLQLLFYSVGIGQISSEVPQNLSASRPQDRQFILSSKKLLLSDSGFYLCAWTSLNQANGYTFGSGTRLTVV.

The J gene is TRBJ2-2, the V gene TRBV7-9; weak D call: TRBD2 (5 bases). Germline V gives CDR1 SEHNR, CDR2 FQNEAQ (reference sequence). This CDR3 is built from 15 residues. V was pared by 5 bases and J by 5 bases, with 15 bases between. In DNA form, the CDR3 reads TGTGCCAGCAGCGTCGTATGGGAGAATACCGGGGAGCTGTTTTTT. Its protein is CASSVVWENTGELFF.

This clone was found a few times. This chain links TRBV18 with TRBJ1-1; weak D call: TRBD1 (6 bases). The V end lost 3 bases, the J end lost 7 bases, and 15 bases lay between the germline ends. The CDR3 sequence is 14 residues long. Germline assignment: CDR1 KGHSH and CDR2 LQKENI. CDR3 in amino acids: CASSPTQEQGEAFF. The CDR3 coding sequence is TGTGCCAGCTCACCTACTCAGGAACAGGGTGAAGCTTTCTTT.